The 29 T cell receptor beta chains listed next were all sequenced from one sample in a study of blood T cell repertoires in COVID-19. Measured with immunoSEQ multiplex PCR; TCRdb has only the in-frame clones, and not every one. The data contain roughly 250,000 clones, roughly four fifths of them singletons. Sequencing was performed on PBMCs or T cells enriched from blood (not recorded which). The receptors shown here come from a woman aged 40 to 55 who had been exposed to COVID-19.

The chain uses TRBV10-3 and TRBJ2-1; 9 bases fit TRBD2. Per the germline V gene, CDR1 is ENHRY and CDR2 is SYGVKD. The CDR3 length is 15 residues. V trimming: 4 bases; J trimming: 7 bases; junction bases outside the gene matches: 8. The CDR3 reads CAISAGSGGLNEQFF. The CDR3 nucleotides read TGTGCCATCAGTGCGGGTAGCGGGGGCCTGAATGAGCAGTTCTTC.

This chain joins TRBV12-5 and TRBJ1-6; D call uncertain. CDR1 is LGHNT, CDR2 FRNRAP, per germline. The CDR3 is 14 residues long. Trimming took 6 bases from V and 0 from J, leaving 6 bases between them. This CDR3 reads CASGVSSYNSPLHF. CDR3 nucleotides: TGTGCTAGTGGGGTGAGCTCCTATAATTCACCCCTCCACTTT.

The chain carries TRBV5-1 and TRBJ2-1; 11 nucleotides match TRBD2. The J segment lost 6 bases and the V segment lost 0 bases, leaving 8 bases of the junction unmatched. The germline V gene encodes CDR1 SGHRS and CDR2 YFSETQ. This CDR3 contains 17 residues. The chain's CDR3 is CASSLAPLAGATNEQFF. CDR3 bases: TGCGCCAGCAGCTTGGCCCCACTAGCGGGGGCTACCAATGAGCAGTTCTTC.

Concerning this clone itself: Within the sample, other DNA sequences also encode this same CDR3. This chain joins TRBV19 and TRBJ2-1; TRBD2 matches at 12 bases. Trimming at V came to 4 bases and at J to 0 bases, leaving 1 base not matched to a gene. The CDR3 sequence is 16 residues long. CDR1 is LNHDA and CDR2 is SQIVND in the germline V gene (reference sequence). CDR3 sequence reads: CASSTLAGGSYNEQFF. CDR3 in DNA: TGTGCCAGTAGTACACTAGCGGGGGGCTCCTACAATGAGCAGTTCTTC.

The chain links TRBV6-2 or TRBV6-3 to TRBJ1-5; D is possibly TRBD1 (5 bases). CDR1 is MNHEY, CDR2 SVGEGT, per germline. The CDR3 consists of 14 residues. V was trimmed by 4 bases and J by 4 bases, leaving 11 bases between them. In DNA, the CDR3 is TGTGCCAGCAGTTCCTACAGGAATAATCAGCCCCAGCATTTT. It encodes CASSSYRNNQPQHF.

This clone has a handful of counts. This chain joins TRBV4-3 and TRBJ2-3; 7 bases line up with TRBD2. The ends lost 1 base at V and 5 bases at J; junction bases unmatched: 6. Germline V gene sequence: CDR1 LGHNA, CDR2 YSLEER. This CDR3 contains 15 residues. The DNA for the CDR3 is TGCGCCAGCAGCCAAGTTCGGGGGGTTCAAGATACGCAGTATTTT. Residues: CASSQVRGVQDTQYF.

V and J are TRBV4-1 and TRBJ2-7, with 7 bases that match TRBD1. The CDR3 contains 14 residues. The germline V gene has CDR1 MGHRA and CDR2 YSYEKL. After removal of 5 bases from V and 2 bases from J, the junction contained 6 bases not matched to a gene. In DNA, the CDR3 is TGCGCCAGCAGCGCGCGACAGGGAACCTACGAGCAGTACTTC. Protein sequence: CASSARQGTYEQYF.

The chain recombines TRBV4-1 with TRBJ2-1, with 15 bases that match TRBD2. The CDR3 has 17 amino acids. Germline V lookup: CDR1 MGHRA, CDR2 YSYEKL. Losses at the gene ends were 3 bases for V and 9 bases for J; bases not matched to a gene: 9. The DNA for the CDR3 is TGCGCCAGCAGCCACCGGACTAGCGGGGGGGCCCAGGGTGAGCAGTTCTTC. Encoded protein: CASSHRTSGGAQGEQFF.

The chain joins TRBV20-1 to TRBJ1-4; possible D gene TRBD1, 5 bases. In germline, CDR1 is DFQATT, CDR2 SNEGSKA (reference sequence). V was cut by 5 bases and J by 8 bases, with 9 bases left in between. The CDR3 runs to 11 residues. The CDR3 loop is CSARQGEKLFF. The CDR3 DNA follows: TGCAGTGCTCGTCAGGGCGAAAAACTGTTTTTT.

This clone was seen ten or more times. Additional DNA sequences in this sample encode the identical CDR3. The chain joins TRBV6-5 to TRBJ1-1, with D hard to call. The CDR3 covers 14 residues. The germline V gene has CDR1 MNHEY and CDR2 SVGAGI. Deletions cut 2 bases from V and 1 base from J, with 8 bases between. In DNA form, the CDR3 reads TGTGCCAGCAGTTACAACAGACCGAACACTGAAGCTTTCTTT. This encodes CASSYNRPNTEAFF.

The V call is TRBV6-5, the J call TRBJ1-6; 11 positions match TRBD1. The germline V gene has CDR1 MNHEY and CDR2 SVGAGI. Trimming took 8 bases from V and 6 from J; bases not matched to a gene: 6. The CDR3 contains 15 residues. The chain's CDR3 is CASCAGTGGNSPLHF. In DNA, the CDR3 is TGTGCCAGCTGCGCCGGGACAGGGGGTAATTCACCCCTCCACTTT.

The chain combines TRBV19 with TRBJ2-7; perhaps TRBD2 as D (6 bases). The CDR3 is 15 residues long. Germline CDR1 is LNHDA and CDR2 is SQIVND (reference sequence). The V gene lost 1 base and the J gene lost 8 bases, with 18 bases spanning the gap. CDR3 DNA: TGTGCCAGTAGTATAGCGGGAGACTACCTAGATAAGCAGTACTTC. Amino acid sequence: CASSIAGDYLDKQYF.

The V call is TRBV6-5, the J call TRBJ1-1, with D uncertain. Trimming took off 2 bases at V and 0 bases at J, with 7 bases between the two ends. The V gene's germline CDR1 is MNHEY and CDR2 SVGAGI. The CDR3 sequence is 14 residues long. CDR3 loop: CASSYAQVNTEAFF. The DNA for the CDR3 is TGTGCCAGCAGTTACGCTCAGGTGAACACTGAAGCTTTCTTT.

The V gene is TRBV25-1, the J gene TRBJ1-2; D unclear. With 8 bases removed from V and 6 bases from J, the gap between germline ends came to 13 bases. The CDR3 has 12 residues. Germline CDR1 and CDR2: MGHDK and SYGVNS. Here the CDR3 DNA reads TGTGCCAGCTCCCGAGGCGGGAATGGCTACACCTTC. Its translation is CASSRGGNGYTF.

The chain couples TRBV12-1 to TRBJ2-1; TRBD2 was called by the table and not checked on the DNA. TRBV12-1 has pseudogene status. CDR3 length: 15 residues. The CDR3 coding sequence is TGTGCCAGCAGCCATACTAGCGGGGGATACAATGAGCAGTTCTTC. Translated, it gives CASSHTSGGYNEQFF.

The sample holds a few counts of this clone. The junction departs from the called germline gene at one end, perhaps through a read error. This rearrangement joins TRBV6-5 to TRBJ2-2, with D tentatively TRBD2 (5 bases). Germline CDR1 and CDR2: MNHEY and SVGAGI. The CDR3 runs to 15 residues. The CDR3 reads CASSDSGRGDGELFF. The CDR3 DNA reads as TGTGCCAGCAGTGACTCGGGGAGAGGAGACGGGGAGCTGTTTTTT.

The rearrangement uses TRBV10-3 and TRBJ2-2, with D tentatively TRBD1 (6 bases). Germline loops: CDR1 ENHRY, CDR2 SYGVKD. The CDR3 totals 15 residues. V shed 7 bases and J shed 0 bases, with 12 bases lying between them. The CDR3 sequence is CAIKAGTTNTGELFF. DNA of the CDR3: TGTGCCATCAAGGCAGGGACAACGAACACCGGGGAGCTGTTTTTT.

The V call is TRBV28, the J call TRBJ1-1; D unresolved. The CDR3 is 13 residues long. The V gene lost 7 bases and the J gene lost 6 bases, with 15 bases spanning the gap. CDR1 and CDR2 from the germline V gene are MDHEN and SYDVKM. The CDR3 DNA is TGTGCCAGCACCCCGCCGGGAGCCGCTGAAGCTTTCTTT. Amino acids: CASTPPGAAEAFF.

The chain carries TRBV7-3 and TRBJ1-1; TRBD1 matches 7 bases. From germline, CDR1 is SGHTA and CDR2 FQGTGA. V dropped 4 bases and J dropped 4; count of bases not matched to a gene: 3. The CDR3 consists of 13 residues. CDR3 residues: CASSYQGGTEAFF. CDR3 sequence (DNA): TGTGCCAGCAGCTACCAGGGGGGCACTGAAGCTTTCTTT.

This chain uses TRBV28 with TRBJ2-7; no clear D. Trimming removed 3 bases at V and 2 bases at J, with 11 bases between. CDR1 and CDR2 from the germline V gene are MDHEN and SYDVKM. This CDR3 has 14 residues. CDR3 amino acids: CASSFLIGAYEQYF. The CDR3 nucleotides read TGTGCCAGCAGTTTTTTGATCGGAGCCTACGAGCAGTACTTC.

About this clone itself: A much larger clone differs by one base, so this may be a read error. In the same sample, other DNA sequences code for this CDR3. The chain has TRBV7-2 and TRBJ1-5; 7 positions agree with TRBD1. Germline V gives CDR1 SGHTA, CDR2 FQGNSA. J gave up 4 bases and V 4 bases, and 7 bases lay outside the gene matches. The CDR3 loop spans 15 amino acids. CDR3 coding DNA: TGTGCCAGCAGCTCGACGACAGGGCCGAATCAGCCCCAGCATTTT. Its protein product is CASSSTTGPNQPQHF.

The rearrangement uses TRBV7-2 and TRBJ1-1; possible D gene TRBD1, 6 bases. Germline V CDR1 and CDR2: SGHTA, FQGNSA. The CDR3 runs 14 residues. Trimming stripped 1 base from V and 5 bases from J, with 11 bases between. In DNA form, the CDR3 reads TGTGCCAGCAGCTTAGTGGGAGGGGGGACTGAAGCTTTCTTT. Its protein is CASSLVGGGTEAFF. Based on the CDR3 plus reference TRBV7-2 and TRBJ1-1, the full variable domain is GAGVSQSPSNKVTEKGKDVELRCDPISGHTALYWYRQSLGQGLEFLIYFQGNSAPDKSGLPSDRFSAERTGGSVSTLTIQRTQQEDSAVYLCASSLVGGGTEAFFGQGTRLTVV.

This sequence joins TRBV29-1 and TRBJ1-2; 9 positions agree with TRBD1. This CDR3 has 15 residues. Losses at the gene ends were 0 bases for V and 4 bases for J; bases not matched to a gene: 6. Germline CDR1 is SQVTM and CDR2 is ANQGSEA. CDR3 sequence (DNA): TGCAGCGTTGAAGACTACAGGGGGCGAAGCTATGGCTACACCTTC. Its protein is CSVEDYRGRSYGYTF.

The table lists this clone with a few counts. This chain links TRBV7-9 with TRBJ1-1, with 8 bases matching TRBD1. Germline V gives CDR1 SEHNR, CDR2 FQNEAQ (reference sequence). This CDR3 contains 14 residues. Trimming cost V 1 base and J 7 bases; bases outside gene matches: 5. CDR3 in amino acids: CASSLDYGQGEAFF. The DNA of the CDR3 is TGTGCCAGCAGCTTAGATTACGGACAGGGTGAAGCTTTCTTT.

The V and J genes are TRBV3-1 (or the pseudogene TRBV3-2) and TRBJ2-1, with 10 bases aligning to TRBD2. The CDR3 spans 14 residues. V gave up 7 bases and J gave up 2 bases; unmatched junction bases: 2. The germline CDR1 and CDR2 sequences are LGHDT and YNNKEL (reference sequence). As DNA, the CDR3 is TGTGCCAGCACCGGACTAGCGGCCTACAATGAGCAGTTCTTC. Amino acids: CASTGLAAYNEQFF.

The V gene is TRBV27, the J gene TRBJ2-2, with 7 nucleotides matching TRBD2. The CDR3 is made up of 16 amino acids. Losses at the gene ends were 5 bases for V and 3 bases for J; bases not matched to a gene: 9. Germline CDR1 reads MNHEY; CDR2 reads SMNVEV (reference sequence). CDR3 nucleotides: TGTGCCAGCAGTATACGGACCCGGGGGGACACCGGGGAGCTGTTTTTT. Its translation is CASSIRTRGDTGELFF.

This chain connects TRBV6-5 to TRBJ1-2; unclear D gene. V lost 0 bases, J lost 5 bases, and 7 bases lay in between. CDR1 is MNHEY, CDR2 SVGAGI, per germline. The CDR3 runs 13 residues. This CDR3 reads CASSYSQAYGYTF. In DNA, the CDR3 is TGTGCCAGCAGTTACTCGCAGGCTTATGGCTACACCTTC.

This clone has only a few counts. The chain is built from TRBV3-1 (or the pseudogene TRBV3-2) and TRBJ1-3; D ambiguous. This CDR3 is 12 amino acids long. Germline V gives CDR1 LGHDT, CDR2 YNNKEL (reference sequence). The V gene lost 2 bases and the J gene lost 5 bases, with 4 bases spanning the gap. The CDR3 sequence is CASSQIRNTIYF. Here the CDR3 DNA reads TGTGCCAGCAGCCAAATTAGAAACACCATATATTTT.

The chain links TRBV11-2 to TRBJ2-1, with TRBD2 as a possible D gene (5 bases). CDR3 length: 16 residues. Germline assignment: CDR1 SGHAT and CDR2 FQNNGV. V lost 5 bases, J lost 5 bases, and 19 bases lay in between. Here the CDR3 reads CASSPRVSGTNNEQFF. For the CDR3, the DNA is TGTGCCAGCAGCCCCCGAGTCAGCGGCACCAACAATGAGCAGTTCTTC.